Listed below are T cell receptor beta chains from one sample, sequenced in a study of shared clonotypes between healthy human individuals. Produced via immunoSEQ multiplex PCR; TCRdb's table is partial and in-frame only. This table holds 780,000 or so clones, approximately 72% found once. The sequenced material came from memory CD4+ T cells sorted from blood. These receptors originate from a woman in her 30s in good health. CDR3s include the opening cysteine and the closing phenylalanine or tryptophan. A D gene is named only where the DNA matches it firmly. The size entry is marked missing in some rows and otherwise reads once, few, many or a size class.

j_call	v_call	d_call	cdr3_length	clone_size	cdr3_nt	cdr3_aa
TRBJ2-1	TRBV11-2	TRBD2	14	-	TGTGCCAGCAGCCAACCGGGACTAGCGGGACATCAGTTCTTC	CASSQPGLAGHQFF
TRBJ2-1	TRBV4-1	TRBD2	20	once	TGCGCCAGCAGCCAAGGTGGGACTAGCGGGATAAGGGGATCCTACAATGAGCAGTTCTTC	CASSQGGTSGIRGSYNEQFF
TRBJ1-2	TRBV2	-	15	once	TGTGCCACCAATCCACAGGGAATTGGTAACTATGGCTACACCTTC	CATNPQGIGNYGYTF
TRBJ1-2	TRBV6-1	-	15	-	TGTGCCAGCAGTGAAGCTACTACAGCTAACTATGGCTACACCTTC	CASSEATTANYGYTF
TRBJ2-7	TRBV6-6	-	15	-	TGTGCCAGCAGTTACTCGGGGTATAGCTCCTACGAGCAGTACTTC	CASSYSGYSSYEQYF
TRBJ2-1	TRBV11-3	-	13	-	TGTGCCAGCAGCTTTCGGTCCTACAATGAGCAGTTCTTC	CASSFRSYNEQFF
TRBJ2-2	TRBV28	TRBD2	15	few	TGTGCCAGCATCGTAGCGGGAGTTCGCACCGGGGAGCTGTTTTTT	CASIVAGVRTGELFF
TRBJ1-1	TRBV4-1	-	17	-	TGCGCCAGCAGCCAAGATCAATTGGCAGAATGGAACACTGAAGCTTTCTTT	CASSQDQLAEWNTEAFF
TRBJ2-7	TRBV5-1	-	15	-	TGCGCCAGCACTAATCTTCCGGGCCTTGTAAACGAGCAGTACTTC	CASTNLPGLVNEQYF
TRBJ1-2	TRBV2	-	14	-	TGTGCCAGCAGTGAGAGGGGCTCTAACTATGGCTACACCTTC	CASSERGSNYGYTF
TRBJ2-7	TRBV6-1	-	14	-	TGTGCCAGCAGTGAAAGCTGGGGGCCGGGCGAGCAGTACTTC	CASSESWGPGEQYF
TRBJ2-1	TRBV5-1	TRBD2	15	-	TGCGCCAGCAGCCTGTCAGCGGGAGGGAACAATGAGCAGTTCTTC	CASSLSAGGNNEQFF
TRBJ2-1	TRBV6-5	-	13	-	TGTGCCAGCAGTTCCGGCGGGACCCAACAGGCCTTCTTC	CASSSGGTQQAFF
TRBJ1-4	TRBV11-2	-	14	-	TGTGCCAGCAGCCCCCCGGGCTCCGAGGAAAAACTGTTTTTT	CASSPPGSEEKLFF
TRBJ1-4	TRBV18	TRBD1	15	-	TGTGCCAGCTCAAGAGGGGGCGCGACTAATGAAAAACTGTTTTTT	CASSRGGATNEKLFF
TRBJ1-1	TRBV18	-	12	-	TGTGCCAGCTCATCCCCTTTGCGCTCAGCTTTCTTT	CASSSPLRSAFF
TRBJ2-1	TRBV7-3	-	15	-	TGTGCCAGCAGCCCGCCCCCCGGCAGGGGCTATGAGCAGTTCTTC	CASSPPPGRGYEQFF
TRBJ2-3	TRBV28	-	13	-	TGTGCCAGCAGGAATTGGGTCACAGATACGCAGTATTTT	CASRNWVTDTQYF
TRBJ2-5	TRBV15	TRBD2	18	-	TGTGCCACCAGCAGACGACTAGCGGGAGGGGTGTCGGTCGAGACCCAGTACTTC	CATSRRLAGGVSVETQYF
TRBJ1-1	TRBV11-2	-	11	few	TGTGCCAGCAGGAAGGGGACTGAAGCTTTCTTT	CASRKGTEAFF
TRBJ2-7	TRBV5-4	-	15	-	TGTGCCAGCAGCGGGGGGGACAGAAAGTCCTACGAGCAGTACTTC	CASSGGDRKSYEQYF
TRBJ2-6	TRBV18	TRBD2	19	-	TGTGCCAGCTCACGAAACCTAGCGGGAGGTCCCTCTGGGGCCAACGTCCTGACTTTC	CASSRNLAGGPSGANVLTF
TRBJ2-2	TRBV7-6	TRBD1	17	-	TGTGCCAGCAGCTATGTCAGGGACAGTTATTACACCGGGGAGCTGTTTTTT	CASSYVRDSYYTGELFF
TRBJ1-5	TRBV30	TRBD1	15	-	TGTGCCTGGAGTCGAAGGGACAGAAGGGATCAGCCCCAGCATTTT	CAWSRRDRRDQPQHF
TRBJ1-1	TRBV29-1	-	11	once	TGCAGCGTCACCGTGAACACTGAAGCTTTCTTT	CSVTVNTEAFF
TRBJ1-3	TRBV10-3	-	17	-	TGTGCCATCAGTGAGTCTAGCCAGGGGAGGCCTGGAAACACCATATATTTT	CAISESSQGRPGNTIYF
TRBJ2-2	TRBV11-3	TRBD2	16	-	TGTGCCAGCAGCTTAGAAGGGGACTACCTTACCGGGGAGCTGTTTTTT	CASSLEGDYLTGELFF
TRBJ2-3	TRBV5-1	-	14	few	TGCGCCAGCAGACCAGCGGCCCAAACAGATACGCAGTATTTT	CASRPAAQTDTQYF
TRBJ1-4	TRBV28	-	15	-	TGTGCCAGCAGTCGACCCGGGGGGCGTAATGAAAAACTGTTTTTT	CASSRPGGRNEKLFF
TRBJ2-6	TRBV6-1	TRBD2	16	-	TGTGCCAGCAGTGAGTCGGGGGGACTTGGGGCCAACGTCCTGACTTTC	CASSESGGLGANVLTF
TRBJ1-1	TRBV19	-	18	-	TGTGCCAGTAGTATTTTCCCCGGACAGTCCAAGGTGAACACTGAAGCTTTCTTT	CASSIFPGQSKVNTEAFF
TRBJ2-5	TRBV7-2	TRBD2	16	-	TGTGCCAGCAGCTTGGGACTAGCGGGCGGTCAAGAGACCCAGTACTTC	CASSLGLAGGQETQYF
TRBJ1-5	TRBV2	-	12	few	TGTGCCAGCAGTGGAGACCTTGAGACCCAGCATTTT	CASSGDLETQHF
TRBJ1-3	TRBV7-2	-	16	-	TGTGCCAGCAGCTTAGTGGCAGGGCCCTCTGGAAACACCATATATTTT	CASSLVAGPSGNTIYF
TRBJ2-1	TRBV6-5	TRBD2	15	-	TGTGCCAGCAGACGCACTAGCGGGAGAATGGGTGAGCAGTTCTTC	CASRRTSGRMGEQFF
TRBJ2-1	TRBV5-1	TRBD2	14	few	TGCGCCAGCGGTGTGGCTAGCGGGAGGTATGAGCAGTTCTTC	CASGVASGRYEQFF
TRBJ2-7	TRBV10-3	-	16	-	TGTGCCATCAGTGATTCCGGCAAGTGGAGTTCCTACGAGCAGTACTTC	CAISDSGKWSSYEQYF
TRBJ1-5	TRBV6-5	-	11	-	TGTGCCAGCAGTGAAGGTTACAGTCAGCATTTT	CASSEGYSQHF
TRBJ2-7	TRBV7-2	TRBD2	15	-	TGTGCCAGCAGCCAAGGGGCTAGCGGGAGCTACGAGCAGTACTTC	CASSQGASGSYEQYF
TRBJ2-2	TRBV30	TRBD1	14	-	TGTGCCTGGAAAAGGGGGCAAAACACCGGGGAGCTGTTTTTT	CAWKRGQNTGELFF
TRBJ2-7	TRBV6-5	TRBD2	15	-	TGTGCCAGCGGACTAGCGGATGGCACCTCCTACGAGCAGTACTTC	CASGLADGTSYEQYF
TRBJ2-7	TRBV27	-	13	few	TGTGCCAGCAGTTTAAAGGAAGGTTACGAGCAGTACTTC	CASSLKEGYEQYF
TRBJ2-5	TRBV5-5	-	13	-	TGTGCCAGCAGCTTGTTGGGAAAAGAGACCCAGTACTTC	CASSLLGKETQYF
TRBJ2-1	TRBV29-1	-	16	-	TGCAGCGTTGAGGTGGACAGCTCATACTCCTACAATGAGCAGTTCTTC	CSVEVDSSYSYNEQFF
TRBJ2-6	TRBV4-2	TRBD1	18	-	TGTGCCAGCAGTGACCGGGACAGGGGATATGCAGGGGCCAACGTCCTGACTTTC	CASSDRDRGYAGANVLTF
TRBJ1-2	TRBV5-8	TRBD1	14	-	TGTGCCAGCAGCTTGAGGAGGGGGCCTAATGGCTACACCTTC	CASSLRRGPNGYTF
TRBJ1-2	TRBV27	TRBD1	13	-	TGTGCCAGCGGTCGACAGGGAAACTATGGCTACACCTTC	CASGRQGNYGYTF
TRBJ2-5	TRBV19	-	14	-	TGTGCCAGTAGTACCGGGGGAGTCCAAGAGACCCAGTACTTC	CASSTGGVQETQYF
TRBJ1-3	TRBV30	-	12	-	TGTGCCTGGAGGGGATCCGGGGGGACCATATATTTT	CAWRGSGGTIYF
TRBJ1-5	TRBV2	-	15	-	TGTGCCAGCAGTGAACGGTTTGTTGGGGATCAGCCCCAGCATTTT	CASSERFVGDQPQHF
TRBJ2-1	TRBV20-1	-	11	-	TGCAGTGCCGTAAGTTCTGGGGTGCAGTTCTTC	CSAVSSGVQFF
TRBJ1-2	TRBV29-1	TRBD1	13	few	TGCAGCGCCCGGGACAGGGGGCCCCATGGCTACACCTTC	CSARDRGPHGYTF
TRBJ2-4	TRBV19	-	16	-	TGTGCCAGTAGTCCACACACCCCGGGGGCCAAAAACATTCAGTACTTC	CASSPHTPGAKNIQYF
TRBJ1-3	TRBV6-1	-	15	-	TGTGCCAGCAGCGAAGGACGGGACGTCGTCGGTACCATATATTTT	CASSEGRDVVGTIYF
TRBJ2-7	TRBV6-4	-	14	-	TGTGCCAGCTTCAGGACTCTAAGCTCCTACGAGCAGTACTTC	CASFRTLSSYEQYF
TRBJ1-1	TRBV5-1	-	14	-	TGCGCCAGCAGCTACTCTGGTCTCACGGCGTTAACTTTCTTT	CASSYSGLTALTFF
TRBJ2-7	TRBV11-2	-	15	-	TGTGCCAGCAGCCAGACCCCACAGCTTACCTACGAGCAGTACTTC	CASSQTPQLTYEQYF
TRBJ2-5	TRBV5-4	-	14	few	TGTGCCAGCAGCATTCGGACGGCCCAAGAGACCCAGTACTTC	CASSIRTAQETQYF
TRBJ2-3	TRBV5-1	-	12	once	TGCGCCAGCGCACTAAGCACAGATACGCAGTATTTT	CASALSTDTQYF